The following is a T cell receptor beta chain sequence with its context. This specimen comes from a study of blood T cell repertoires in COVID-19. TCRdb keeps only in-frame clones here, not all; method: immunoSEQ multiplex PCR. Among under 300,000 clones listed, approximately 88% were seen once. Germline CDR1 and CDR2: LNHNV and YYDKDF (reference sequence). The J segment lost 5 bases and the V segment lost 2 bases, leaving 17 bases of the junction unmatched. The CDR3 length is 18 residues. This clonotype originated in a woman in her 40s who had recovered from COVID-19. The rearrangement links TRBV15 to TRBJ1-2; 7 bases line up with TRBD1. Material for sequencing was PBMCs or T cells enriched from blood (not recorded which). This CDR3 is CATSRLPTGAPNLYGYTF. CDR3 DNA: TGTGCCACCAGCAGACTCCCCACAGGGGCCCCTAATCTTTATGGCTACACCTTC.